Each of the 13 T cell receptor beta chains below was sequenced from the same sample in a study of shared clonotypes between healthy human individuals. The protocol was immunoSEQ multiplex PCR, while the TCRdb copy is restricted to in-frame clones and leaves out a portion. This sample has roughly 2.5 million clones, with around 94% found just once. Material: naive CD4+ T cells sorted from blood. The sample's subset: CD45RA+ positively selected. Receptors were obtained from a man aged 18 to 29 in good health.

The chain combines TRBV29-1 with TRBJ2-2, with 13 positions matching TRBD2. The CDR3 totals 16 residues. Germline values: CDR1 SQVTM, CDR2 ANQGSEA. The V gene end was trimmed by 7 bases and the J gene end by 7 bases; junction bases not matched to a gene: 12. The CDR3 spells CSAGTSGRALGGELFF. The DNA for the CDR3 is TGCAGCGCCGGAACTAGCGGGAGGGCCCTGGGCGGGGAGCTGTTTTTT.

CDR3 in amino acids: CASSLVYSGRPKNTEAFF. CDR3 nucleotide sequence: TGTGCCAGCAGCTTAGTATATTCCGGTCGGCCCAAGAACACTGAAGCTTTCTTT. V gene TRBV7-8 combines with J gene TRBJ1-1, with no clear D. Germline V CDR1 and CDR2: SGHVS, FQNEAQ. The CDR3 runs to 18 residues. Trimming cost V 1 base and J 1 base, with 19 bases left between them.

The V gene is TRBV19, the J gene TRBJ1-1; D is undetermined. Germline CDR1 is LNHDA and CDR2 is SQIVND (reference sequence). This CDR3 region has 13 residues. V lost 5 bases, J lost 1 base, and 8 bases lay in between. This chain's CDR3 is CASSFQRNTEAFF. CDR3 coding DNA: TGTGCCAGTAGTTTTCAACGGAACACTGAAGCTTTCTTT.

The V and J genes are TRBV5-4 and TRBJ1-4, with TRBD1 matching 7 bases. Germline CDR1 is SGHNT and CDR2 is YYREEE (reference sequence). The V gene end was trimmed by 3 bases and the J gene end by 7 bases; junction bases not matched to a gene: 9. The CDR3 runs 15 residues. CDR3 loop: CASSSRGTATEKLFF. CDR3 nucleotides: TGTGCCAGCAGCTCCCGGGGGACAGCCACTGAAAAACTGTTTTTT.

The CDR3 loop reads CASGGFLDNEQFF. The CDR3 region has the DNA TGTGCCAGCGGGGGATTTTTAGACAATGAGCAGTTCTTC. The gene calls are TRBV2 and TRBJ2-1; perhaps D is TRBD1 or TRBD2 (5 bases each). The V end lost 8 bases, the J end lost 5 bases, and 13 bases lay between the germline ends. Germline V gene data show CDR1 as SNHLY and CDR2 as FYNNEI. The CDR3 consists of 13 residues.

This rearrangement joins TRBV19 to TRBJ2-1; 7 bases fit TRBD1. This CDR3 has 13 residues. The germline CDR1 and CDR2 sequences are LNHDA and SQIVND (reference sequence). Trimming took 11 bases from V and 8 from J; bases not matched to a gene: 12. CDR3 protein: CAANGQAGDEQFF. In DNA, the CDR3 is TGTGCCGCAAACGGACAGGCTGGGGATGAGCAGTTCTTC.

V usage is TRBV28 and J usage is TRBJ1-3; TRBD1 might be the D (5 bases). The CDR3 extends over 14 amino acids. The germline V gene encodes CDR1 MDHEN and CDR2 SYDVKM. Trimming shortened V by 7 bases and J by 1 base, and 11 bases separated the two germline ends. The CDR3 coding sequence is TGTGCCAGCAACTATGCAGGGTCTGGAAACACCATATATTTT. Translated: CASNYAGSGNTIYF.

As regards this clone: Other DNA variants within this sample encode the same CDR3. V gene TRBV18 combines with J gene TRBJ1-3, with no clear D. Trimming took 0 bases from V and 1 from J, leaving 7 bases between them. In germline, CDR1 is KGHSH, CDR2 LQKENI. The CDR3 length is 15 residues. The CDR3 region has the DNA TGTGCCAGCTCACCACCGCCCGGATCTGGAAACACCATATATTTT. Translating gives CASSPPPGSGNTIYF.

This clone was observed a single time. In nucleotides, the CDR3 is TGTGCCAGCAGCTGGACAGGGATTGTGGAGACCCAGTACTTC. Translation gives CASSWTGIVETQYF. The chain uses TRBV11-2 and TRBJ2-5; 8 bases map to TRBD1. With 4 bases clipped from V and 5 bases from J, the junction kept 6 bases outside the gene matches. The CDR3 consists of 14 residues. The germline V gene encodes CDR1 SGHAT and CDR2 FQNNGV. The full variable domain, rest sourced from reference TRBV11-2 and TRBJ2-5, is EAGVAQSPRYKIIEKRQSVAFWCNPISGHATLYWYQQILGQGPKLLIQFQNNGVVDDSQLPKDRFSAERLKGVDSTLKIQPAKLEDSAVYLCASSWTGIVETQYFGPGTRLLVL.

There are a few counts of this clone. This chain joins TRBV14 and TRBJ2-2, with D uncertain. Germline V lookup: CDR1 SGHDN, CDR2 FVKESK. V dropped 3 bases and J dropped 3 bases, with 11 bases sitting between them. The CDR3 is 15 residues long. The CDR3 loop reads CASSHLQAYTGELFF. The CDR3 nucleotides read TGTGCCAGCAGCCATTTGCAGGCTTACACCGGGGAGCTGTTTTTT. The full variable domain, with the rest looked up from reference TRBV14 and TRBJ2-2, is EAGVTQFPSHSVIEKGQTVTLRCDPISGHDNLYWYRRVMGKEIKFLLHFVKESKQDESGMPNNRFLAERTGGTYSTLKVQPAELEDSGVYFCASSHLQAYTGELFFGEGSRLTVL.

This chain connects TRBV7-9 to TRBJ1-2, with unresolved D. CDR3 length: 13 residues. V lost 4 bases to trimming and J lost 1 base, with 7 bases between them. Germline values: CDR1 SEHNR, CDR2 FQNEAQ (reference sequence). The CDR3 protein is CASSSTHNYGYTF. Written as DNA, the CDR3 is TGTGCCAGCAGCTCCACACATAACTATGGCTACACCTTC.

The chain recombines TRBV28 with TRBJ2-7; D might be TRBD2 (5 bases). Trimming stripped 6 bases from V and 9 bases from J, with 30 bases between. This CDR3 spans 17 amino acids. Looked up from germline, CDR1 is MDHEN and CDR2 is SYDVKM. The CDR3 is CASSLPSPGIEVSAQYF. CDR3 in DNA: TGTGCCAGCAGCCTACCTAGCCCGGGGATAGAGGTTTCTGCGCAGTACTTC.

This clone was seen a few times. The chain is built from TRBV7-9 and TRBJ1-2, with TRBD1 as a possible D gene (6 bases). CDR1 is SEHNR, CDR2 FQNEAQ, per germline (reference sequence). The CDR3 is 15 amino acids. Deletions cut 1 base from V and 2 bases from J, with 11 bases between. CDR3 protein: CASSLVDSPNYGYTF. In DNA form, the CDR3 reads TGTGCCAGCAGCTTAGTGGACAGCCCCAACTATGGCTACACCTTC. Supplemented by reference TRBV7-9 and TRBJ1-2, the full variable domain reads DTGVSQNPRHKITKRGQNVTFRCDPISEHNRLYWYRQTLGQGPEFLTYFQNEAQLEKSRLLSDRFSAERPKGSFSTLEIQRTEQGDSAMYLCASSLVDSPNYGYTFGSGTRLTVV.